This T cell receptor (beta chain) was recovered during a study of blood T cell repertoires in COVID-19 (dated by TCRdb to about 2020). Describing the broader study: Collaborator samples came from the United States, Italy and Spain and covered acute and convalescent phases of COVID-19. The sample metadata nearly always contained a de-identified subject ID, COVID-19 status, age in years and sex. The material from the prospective study consisted of cDNA or gDNA derived from T cells, B-cell-depleted T cells, or PBMCs. HLA class I and class II types, where available, came from metadata supplied by the sample provider rather than from assay-based typing. Deeply sampled blood TCRbeta repertoires from subjects exposed to, actively infected with, or recovered from COVID-19 were included in the dataset. Samples came from the ongoing ImmuneRACE study (first 160 participants) plus 1,254 subjects from 6 global collaborators. The repertoires were made available in a free public database intended to serve as a resource for research on the immune response to SARS-CoV-2.

The CDR3 sequence holds 15 residues, the cysteine and phenylalanine included. The entry retains the CDR3 DNA only, 45 bases that are in frame from base 1. Cut back by 2 bases and 4 bases, the V and J ends lie 11 bases apart. The germline V gene supplies CDR1 MNHEY and CDR2 SVGAGI. TCRbeta CDR3 regions were amplified from genomic DNA by means of the immunoSEQ Assay, a bias-controlled multiplex PCR. In the original analysis: Nucleated cell counts per sample were estimated from amplification of reference gene primers within the assay. To quantify the absolute abundance of each unique TCRbeta CDR3 rearrangement, sequence reads were collapsed and filtered. For each sample, productive Simpson clonality was calculated by taking the square root of Simpson's diversity index across productive rearrangements. As stored in TCRdb, this immuneACCESS dataset retains in-frame rearrangements with V and J assigned. A fraction of the clones does not appear; measured against another copy, unresolved V genes explain less than half of the discrepancy, and the remainder lacks a known reason. The V and J calls and the clone size are those of that table, but D and trimming were determined from the DNA. The sample table holds under 450,000 clones, of which around 89% were seen once. 1.5% to 1.9% of the sample belongs to the ten largest clones.

Remarks on this clone: It lacks a known antigen. Base qualities are not recorded, but no much larger clone differs from it by a single base.

In Seattle, one collaborating source enrolled patients while the infection was active and tracked those patients longitudinally over the course of disease. Whole blood was collected in K2EDTA tubes by collaborating institutions according to the institutions' own protocols. For TCRbeta analysis, collaborator samples were shipped as frozen whole blood, as isolated PBMCs, or as DNA extracted from either sample type. Beyond this particular receptor, the publication reports: How much clinical and demographic metadata was included differed by source and by participant, and the metadata was provided uncurated.

The sequenced sample consisted of peripheral blood. The receptor chain draws on TRBV6-5 and TRBJ2-2, with a tentative D gene TRBD2 over 6 matching bases. This TCR was recovered from a woman aged 40 to 50 with COVID-19, enrolled during active disease. The CDR3 has the sequence CASSYLTGGTGELFF. The DNA sequence is given as TGTGCCAGCAGTTACCTGACCGGGGGCACCGGGGAGCTGTTTTTT.